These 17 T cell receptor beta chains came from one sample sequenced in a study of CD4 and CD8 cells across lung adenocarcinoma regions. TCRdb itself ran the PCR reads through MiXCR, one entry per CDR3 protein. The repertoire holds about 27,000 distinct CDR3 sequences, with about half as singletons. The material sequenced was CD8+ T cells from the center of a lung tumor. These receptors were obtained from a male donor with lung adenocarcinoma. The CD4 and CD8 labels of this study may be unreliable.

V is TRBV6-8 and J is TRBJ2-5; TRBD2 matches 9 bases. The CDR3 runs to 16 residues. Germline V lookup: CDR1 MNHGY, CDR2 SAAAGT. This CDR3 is CVCGGAGGRDQETQYF. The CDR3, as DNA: TGTGTCTGCGGGGGGGCCGGGGGCCGGGATCAAGAGACCCAGTACTTC.

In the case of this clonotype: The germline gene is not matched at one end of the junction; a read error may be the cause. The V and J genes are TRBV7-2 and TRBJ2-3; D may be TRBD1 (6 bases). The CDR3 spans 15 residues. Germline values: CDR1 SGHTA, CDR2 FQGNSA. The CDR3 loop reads CASSGGRCAGDTQYF. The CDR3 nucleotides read TGTGCCAGCAGCGGGGGCCGGTGTGCCGGAGATACGCAGTACTTT.

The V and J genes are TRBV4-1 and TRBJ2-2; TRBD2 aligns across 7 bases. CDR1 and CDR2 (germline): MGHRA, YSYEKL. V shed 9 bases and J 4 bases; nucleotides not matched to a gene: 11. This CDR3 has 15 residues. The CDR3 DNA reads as TGCGCCAGTCGCCAGCAGGGAGGGAGCACCGGGGAGCTGTTTTTT. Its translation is CASRQQGGSTGELFF.

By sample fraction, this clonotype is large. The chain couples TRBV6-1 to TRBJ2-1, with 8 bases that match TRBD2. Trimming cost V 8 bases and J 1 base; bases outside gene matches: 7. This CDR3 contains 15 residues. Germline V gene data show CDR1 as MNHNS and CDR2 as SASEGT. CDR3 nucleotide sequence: TGTGCCAGCGTATCACTAGCGGAATCCTACAATGAGCAGTTCTTC. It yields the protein CASVSLAESYNEQFF.

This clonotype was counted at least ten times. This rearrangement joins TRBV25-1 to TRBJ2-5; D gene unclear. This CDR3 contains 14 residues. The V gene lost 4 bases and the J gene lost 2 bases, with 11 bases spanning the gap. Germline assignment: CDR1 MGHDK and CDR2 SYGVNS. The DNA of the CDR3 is TGTGCCAGCAGTGTAGAGCGATATCAAGAGACCCAGTACTTC. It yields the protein CASSVERYQETQYF.

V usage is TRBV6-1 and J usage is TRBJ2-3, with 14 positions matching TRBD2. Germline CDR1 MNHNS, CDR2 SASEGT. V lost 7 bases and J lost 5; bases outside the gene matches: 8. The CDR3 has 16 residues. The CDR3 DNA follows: TGTGCCAGCACCCAAGGGACTAGCGGGAGAGTAGATACGCAGTATTTT. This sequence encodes CASTQGTSGRVDTQYF.

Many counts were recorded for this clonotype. The CDR3 loop reads CASSYATPQETQYF. DNA for the CDR3: TGTGCCAGCAGTTACGCGACGCCTCAAGAGACCCAGTACTTC. This chain joins TRBV6-2 or TRBV6-3 and TRBJ2-5; no firm D call. V was shortened by 2 bases and J by 2 bases, with 9 bases between the two germline ends. Germline V lookup: CDR1 MNHEY, CDR2 SVGEGT. CDR3 length equals 14 residues.

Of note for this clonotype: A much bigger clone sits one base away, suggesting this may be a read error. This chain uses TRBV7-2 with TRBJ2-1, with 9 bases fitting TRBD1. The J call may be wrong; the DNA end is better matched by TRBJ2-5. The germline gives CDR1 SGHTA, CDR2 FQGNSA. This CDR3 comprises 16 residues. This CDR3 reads CASSLVGYRGRQTQYF. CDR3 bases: TGTGCCAGCAGCTTAGTGGGGTACAGGGGGCGTCAGACCCAGTACTTC.

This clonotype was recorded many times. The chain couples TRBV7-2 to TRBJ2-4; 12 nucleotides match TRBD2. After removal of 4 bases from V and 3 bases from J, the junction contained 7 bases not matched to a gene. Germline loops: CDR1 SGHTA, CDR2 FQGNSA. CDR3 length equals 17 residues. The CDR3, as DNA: TGTGCCAGCAGCTCGACTAGCGGGAGAGGGGACAAAAACATTCAGTACTTC. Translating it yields CASSSTSGRGDKNIQYF. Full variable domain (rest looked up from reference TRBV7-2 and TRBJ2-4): GAGVSQSPSNKVTEKGKDVELRCDPISGHTALYWYRQSLGQGLEFLIYFQGNSAPDKSGLPSDRFSAERTGGSVSTLTIQRTQQEDSAVYLCASSSTSGRGDKNIQYFGAGTRLSVL.

Here the CDR3 reads CASSDTGVYGYTF. The DNA for the CDR3 is TGTGCCAGCAGTGACACAGGGGTTTATGGCTACACCTTC. The gene calls are TRBV6-1 and TRBJ1-2; 7 bases align to TRBD1. The CDR3 covers 13 residues. V lost 3 bases and J lost 5; bases outside the gene matches: 3. Germline V lookup: CDR1 MNHNS, CDR2 SASEGT.

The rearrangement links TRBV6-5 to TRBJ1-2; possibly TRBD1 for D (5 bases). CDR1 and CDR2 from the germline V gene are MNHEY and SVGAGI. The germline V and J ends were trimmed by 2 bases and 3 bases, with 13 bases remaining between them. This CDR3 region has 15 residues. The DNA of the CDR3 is TGTGCCAGCAGTTACCGGCAGGGCGAGTACTATGGCTACACCTTC. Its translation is CASSYRQGEYYGYTF.

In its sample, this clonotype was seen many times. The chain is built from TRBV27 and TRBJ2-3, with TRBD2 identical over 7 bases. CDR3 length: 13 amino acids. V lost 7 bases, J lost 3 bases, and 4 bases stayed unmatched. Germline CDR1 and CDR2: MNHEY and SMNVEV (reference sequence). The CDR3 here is CASTNGGTDTQYF. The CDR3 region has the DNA TGTGCCAGCACCAACGGGGGGACAGATACGCAGTATTTT.

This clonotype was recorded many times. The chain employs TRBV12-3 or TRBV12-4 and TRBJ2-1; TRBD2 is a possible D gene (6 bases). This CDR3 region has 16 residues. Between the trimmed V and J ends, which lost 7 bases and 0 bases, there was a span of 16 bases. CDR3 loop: CASTPSGVLSYNEQFF. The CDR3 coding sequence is TGTGCCAGCACCCCCTCGGGGGTCCTCTCCTACAATGAGCAGTTCTTC.

The CDR3 spells CASSGGGDKETQYF. The CDR3 nucleotides read TGTGCCAGCAGTGGAGGAGGTGACAAAGAGACCCAGTACTTC. V and J are TRBV6-1 and TRBJ2-5, with TRBD2 as a possible D gene (5 bases). The V gene's germline CDR1 is MNHNS and CDR2 SASEGT. This CDR3 region has 14 residues. With 4 bases removed from V and 3 bases from J, the gap between germline ends came to 12 bases.

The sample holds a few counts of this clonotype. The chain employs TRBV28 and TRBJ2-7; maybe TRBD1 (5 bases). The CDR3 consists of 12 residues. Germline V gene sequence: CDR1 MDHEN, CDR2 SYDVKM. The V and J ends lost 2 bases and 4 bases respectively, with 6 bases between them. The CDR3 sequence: CASSLQGYEQYF. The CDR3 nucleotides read TGTGCCAGCAGTTTACAGGGTTACGAGCAGTACTTC.

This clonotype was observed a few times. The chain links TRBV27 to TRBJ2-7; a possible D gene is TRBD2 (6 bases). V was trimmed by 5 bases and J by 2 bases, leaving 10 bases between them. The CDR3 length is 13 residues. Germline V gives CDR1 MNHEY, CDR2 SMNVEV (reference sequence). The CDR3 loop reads CASSGGEAYEQYF. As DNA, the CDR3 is TGTGCCAGCAGTGGAGGGGAGGCCTACGAGCAGTACTTC.

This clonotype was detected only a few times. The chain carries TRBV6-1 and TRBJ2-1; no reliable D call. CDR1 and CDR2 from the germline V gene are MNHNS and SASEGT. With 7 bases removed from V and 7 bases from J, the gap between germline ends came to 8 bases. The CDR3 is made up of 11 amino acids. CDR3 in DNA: TGTGCCAGCAAGAGGCGAAATGAGCAGTTCTTC. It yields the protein CASKRRNEQFF.